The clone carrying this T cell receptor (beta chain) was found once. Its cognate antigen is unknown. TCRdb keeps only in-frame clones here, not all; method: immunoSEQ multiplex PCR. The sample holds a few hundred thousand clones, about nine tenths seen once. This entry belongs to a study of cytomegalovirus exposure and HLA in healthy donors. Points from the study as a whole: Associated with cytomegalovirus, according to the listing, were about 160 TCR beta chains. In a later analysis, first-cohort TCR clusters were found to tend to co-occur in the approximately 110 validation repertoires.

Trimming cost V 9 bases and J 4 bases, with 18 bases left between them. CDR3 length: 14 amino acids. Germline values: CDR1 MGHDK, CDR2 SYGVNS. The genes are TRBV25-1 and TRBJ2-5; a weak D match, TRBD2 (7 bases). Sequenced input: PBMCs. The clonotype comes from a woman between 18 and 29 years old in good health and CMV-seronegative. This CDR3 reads CASAWGAGVETQYF. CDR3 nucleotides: TGTGCCAGTGCGTGGGGGGCGGGAGTAGAGACCCAGTACTTC.